Given below is one TCR beta chain in context. Time point denoted: patch test 1, 2 weeks after DPC sensitization. Treatment: therapeutic diphenylcyclopropenone sensitization with weekly scalp DPC. This entry belongs to a study of human T cells and chemical hapten exposure. Whole-study context: Application of 0.01% DPC to the upper back was done by patch test, with a reading at 6 days.

TCRdb fed the RACE reads into MiXCR, producing one record per CDR3 protein. The sample has 380,000 or so distinct CDR3 sequences; approximately 5% are singletons. V lost 3 bases to trimming and J lost 1 base, with 11 bases between them. Germline V gene data show CDR1 as SGDLS and CDR2 as YYNGEE. This CDR3 comprises 14 residues. The receptor's source is a woman aged 45-65 years with alopecia areata. Some clones in this sample may be carry-over from other donors' samples. The chain uses TRBV9 and TRBJ2-7; D ambiguous. Sequenced here: whole blood, sampled in connection with sensitization to the hapten diphenylcyclopropenone (DPC). CDR3 region: CASSESVGSYEQYF. CDR3 nucleotide sequence: TGTGCCAGCAGCGAGAGCGTCGGATCCTACGAGCAGTACTTC.